This T cell receptor (beta chain) was profiled in a study of shared clonotypes between healthy human individuals. Study at large: There were three CD4 naive, three CD4 memory, two CD8 naive and one CD8 memory plates per donor.

Assay: immunoSEQ multiplex PCR; the TCRdb copy retains only in-frame clones and omits some. The repertoire holds under 2.5 million clones, with around 90% as singletons. The V and J ends lost 3 bases and 4 bases, in that order; junction bases with no gene match: 0. Germline V gene lookup returns CDR1 SGDLS and CDR2 YYNGEE. This CDR3 comprises 13 residues. Among the donors, all were Caucasian adults who lived in Nashville, Tennessee. The rearrangement joins TRBV9 to TRBJ2-3; 9 nucleotides align to TRBD2. The sample comprised naive CD4+ T cells from PBMCs. Subset: CD45RA+ positively selected. The clonotype was recovered from a man aged 18 to 30 in good health. Some clones in this sample may be carry-over from other donors' samples. The CDR3 sequence is CASSGTSADTQYF. The CDR3, as DNA: TGTGCCAGCAGCGGGACTAGCGCAGATACGCAGTATTTT.